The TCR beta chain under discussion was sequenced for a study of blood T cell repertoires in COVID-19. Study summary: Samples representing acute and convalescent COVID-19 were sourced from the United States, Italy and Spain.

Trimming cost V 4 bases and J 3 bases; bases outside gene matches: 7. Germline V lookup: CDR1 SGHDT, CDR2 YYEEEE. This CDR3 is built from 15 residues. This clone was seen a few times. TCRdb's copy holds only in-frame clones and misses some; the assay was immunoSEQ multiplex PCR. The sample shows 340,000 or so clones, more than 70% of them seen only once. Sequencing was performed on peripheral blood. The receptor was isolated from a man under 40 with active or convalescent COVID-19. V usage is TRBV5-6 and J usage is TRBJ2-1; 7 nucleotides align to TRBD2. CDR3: CASSLAGTNYNEQFF. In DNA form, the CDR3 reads TGTGCCAGCAGCCTCGCCGGGACTAACTACAATGAGCAGTTCTTC.